This TCR beta chain was identified during a study of blood T cell repertoires in COVID-19 (dated by TCRdb to about 2020). Describing the broader study: Samples from collaborators originated in the United States, Italy and Spain and spanned both the acute and convalescent phases of COVID-19. The material from the prospective study consisted of cDNA or gDNA derived from T cells, B-cell-depleted T cells, or PBMCs. Subjects who had been exposed to COVID-19, were actively infected with it, or had recovered from it provided the deeply sampled blood TCRbeta repertoires that made up the dataset. A freely available public database, intended as a resource for researchers studying the immune response to SARS-CoV-2, is where the repertoires were released. The samples were drawn from the first 160 participants of the ongoing ImmuneRACE study and from about 1,200 subjects provided by 6 global collaborators. Sample metadata almost always included a de-identified subject ID, COVID-19 status, age in years and sex. HLA class I and class II types, where available, came from metadata supplied by the sample provider rather than from assay-based typing.

TCRbeta CDR3 regions were amplified from genomic DNA using the immunoSEQ Assay, a bias-controlled multiplex PCR. The source study handled its data this way. The number of nucleated cells in each sample was estimated by amplification of reference gene primers within the assay. Sequence reads were collapsed and filtered to measure the absolute abundance of every unique TCRbeta CDR3 rearrangement. Productive Simpson clonality was computed per sample as the square root of Simpson's diversity index over productive rearrangements. Entries here come from immuneACCESS through TCRdb and include only in-frame sequences with V and J called. Some clones fail to appear in such tables; in the studies checked, an unresolved V gene covers under half of the shortfall, and the cause of the remainder is unknown. V, J and clone size were drawn from that table, and D and trimming were deduced from the DNA. The sample table records about 130,000 clones; around 82% of these occur just once. Jointly, the top ten make up over 5% of the sample.

Participants in the prospective study were aged 18 to 89 years, lived in 20 to 25 United States geographic areas, and enrolled through a virtual design. To assign participants to cohorts, the prospective study relied on clinical history that participants themselves reported in a screening survey and a study questionnaire. For ImmuneRACE Cohort 3, a participant was defined as recovered based on two consecutive negative NP/OP PCR tests, clearance by a healthcare professional, or resolution of symptoms. In the prospective study, whole blood, serum and a nasopharyngeal or oropharyngeal swab were collected from each participant by mobile phlebotomists. Participants in the prospective study had the option to provide additional blood draws and questionnaires over a roughly two-month period. Prospective study blood samples were shipped either frozen or at room temperature before DNA extraction. Regarding this clone: Which antigen it targets is not known. Nothing much larger sits one base from this clone, and base qualities are not available.

Based on the germline V gene, the CDR1 and CDR2 sequences are SGHRS and YFSETQ. Its CDR3 holds 15 amino acids, cysteine through phenylalanine. The retained sequence is limited to the CDR3, 45 bases, with the frame set at the first base. V is trimmed back by 0 bases and J by 5 bases, and the junction contains 7 bases that no gene match accounts for. The paper as a whole reports these results and caveats: The amount of clinical and demographic metadata varied by source and participant and was provided uncurated.

Here the chain combines TRBV5-1 and TRBJ1-1, and 7 junction bases match TRBD1. The sample was PBMCs or T cells enriched from blood (not recorded which). The clonotype was recovered from a woman aged 45-65 years who had recovered from COVID-19. The CDR3 corresponds to CASSLEIGGVTEAFF. In nucleotides, the sequence is TGCGCCAGCAGCTTGGAGATAGGGGGCGTAACTGAAGCTTTCTTT. Supplemented by the reference TRBV5-1 and TRBJ1-1 proteins around the CDR3, the complete variable domain is KAGVTQTPRYLIKTRGQQVTLSCSPISGHRSVSWYQQTPGQGLQFLFEYFSETQRNKGNFPGRFSGRQFSNSRSEMNVSTLELGDSALYLCASSLEIGGVTEAFFGQGTRLTVV.